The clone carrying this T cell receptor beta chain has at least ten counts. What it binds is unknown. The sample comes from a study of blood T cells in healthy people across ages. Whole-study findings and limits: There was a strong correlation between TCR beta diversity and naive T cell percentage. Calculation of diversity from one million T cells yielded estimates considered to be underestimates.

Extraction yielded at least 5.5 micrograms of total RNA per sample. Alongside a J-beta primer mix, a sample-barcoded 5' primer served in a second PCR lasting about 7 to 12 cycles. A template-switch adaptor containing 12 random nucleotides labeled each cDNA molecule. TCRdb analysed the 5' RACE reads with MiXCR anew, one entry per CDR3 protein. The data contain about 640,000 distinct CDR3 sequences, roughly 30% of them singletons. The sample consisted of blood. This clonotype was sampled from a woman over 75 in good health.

The CDR3 loop is CSARPHILQETQYF. The DNA for the CDR3 is TGCAGTGCTAGACCTCATATCCTCCAAGAGACCCAGTACTTC. The chain joins TRBV20-1 to TRBJ2-5; D is unclear. The CDR3 sequence is 14 residues long. CDR1 is DFQATT, CDR2 SNEGSKA, per germline (reference sequence). V was shortened by 2 bases and J by 1 base, with 11 bases between the two germline ends.